This T cell receptor beta chain was retrieved from a study of T cells in Graves' hyperthyroidism and ophthalmopathy. Hyperthyroidism was newly diagnosed in patients aged 18 to 65 (duration under 2 months). Patients having uncontrolled infection, another autoimmune disease, pregnancy or lactation were not included. The CDR3 is 15 amino acids. Germline lookup yields CDR1 MNHNS and CDR2 SASEGT. Trimming took 6 bases from V and 2 from J, leaving 14 bases between them. TCR beta CDR3 region amplification was performed from RNA transcripts. Using the HTBI primer set, a first-round RT-PCR was run on the TCR CDR3. TCRdb re-called the multiplex PCR reads with MiXCR, one entry per CDR3 protein. The table shows more than 300,000 distinct CDR3 sequences, with about a sixth occurring only once.

The sequence derives from a woman aged 25-40 years with Graves' hyperthyroidism that later progressed to Graves' ophthalmopathy. What was sequenced was blood. This chain connects TRBV6-1 to TRBJ1-5; D uncertain. The CDR3 DNA is TGTGCCAGCAGGGGTCTACGGGGAGGCAATCAGCCCCAGCATTTT. Encoded protein: CASRGLRGGNQPQHF.